This entry lists 22 T cell receptor beta chains sequenced from one sample in a study of human T cells and chemical hapten exposure. TCRdb re-analysed the RACE reads in MiXCR, keeping a single row per CDR3 protein. The table lists roughly 51,000 distinct CDR3 sequences, approximately 10% of them singletons. Time point given: pre-sensitization, week 0. Treatment described: therapeutic diphenylcyclopropenone sensitization with weekly scalp DPC. Specimen: whole blood, collected in connection with sensitization to the hapten diphenylcyclopropenone (DPC). Source of these receptors: a man aged 35 to 55 with alopecia areata. Some clones in this sample may be carry-over from other donors' samples.

This clonotype was found a few times. The rearrangement joins TRBV7-3 to TRBJ2-3, with a weak D call TRBD2 (6 bases). Germline CDR1 and CDR2: SGHTA and FQGTGA. The CDR3 runs to 13 residues. V lost 4 bases and J lost 11, with 16 bases in between. In nucleotides, the CDR3 is TGTGCCAGCAGCTATGGGACTCTTTCTGAGCAGTATTTT. Translating gives CASSYGTLSEQYF. The whole variable domain, remainder taken from reference TRBV7-3 and TRBJ2-3, is GAGVSQTPSNKVTEKGKYVELRCDPISGHTALYWYRQSLGQGPEFLIYFQGTGAADDSGLPNDRFFAVRPEGSVSTLKIQRTERGDSAVYLCASSYGTLSEQYFGPGTRLTVL.

In this sample, this clonotype turned up many times. V is TRBV13 and J is TRBJ2-2; 12 bases fit TRBD1. Looked up from germline, CDR1 is PRHDT and CDR2 is FYEKMQ (reference sequence). Unmatched junction bases numbered 2, after V lost 0 bases and J lost 6 bases. CDR3 size: 16 residues. The DNA for the CDR3 is TGTGCCAGCAGCTTAGGCGGGACAGGGGGCCCCGGGGAGCTGTTTTTT. The encoded protein is CASSLGGTGGPGELFF.

The V gene is TRBV30, the J gene TRBJ2-2; 7 bases are a match to TRBD1. CDR3 length: 14 residues. In germline, CDR1 is GTSNPN, CDR2 SVGIG (reference sequence). J gave up 0 bases and V 5 bases, and 3 bases lay outside the gene matches. The CDR3 bases are TGTGCCTGGGGACAGGTCGCGAACACCGGGGAGCTGTTTTTT. Translated, it gives CAWGQVANTGELFF.

This clonotype was counted a few times. The genes are TRBV9 and TRBJ2-1; D might be TRBD2 (6 bases). Germline-derived CDR1 and CDR2 are SGDLS and YYNGEE. V was clipped by 0 bases and J by 0 bases, with 10 bases between them. The CDR3 spans 16 residues. CDR3 region: CASSVVEGSSYNEQFF. CDR3 in DNA: TGTGCCAGCAGCGTAGTGGAGGGAAGCTCCTACAATGAGCAGTTCTTC.

This clonotype was counted only a few times. The chain couples TRBV6-6 to TRBJ1-5; D is perhaps TRBD1 (5 bases). This CDR3 spans 16 amino acids. CDR1 is MNHNY and CDR2 is SVGAGI in the germline V gene (reference sequence). V was trimmed by 5 bases and J by 4 bases, leaving 18 bases between them. In nucleotides, the CDR3 is TGTGCCAGCAGTGGGTCAGGTGGGGGACGTAATCAGCCCCAGCATTTT. The encoded protein is CASSGSGGGRNQPQHF.

The chain is built from TRBV28 and TRBJ2-5, with D possibly matching TRBD1 (5 bases). Germline CDR1 reads MDHEN; CDR2 reads SYDVKM. The V end lost 4 bases, the J end lost 4 bases, and 13 bases lay between the germline ends. The CDR3 totals 14 residues. The chain's CDR3 is CASSYPQARETQYF. CDR3 DNA sequence: TGTGCCAGCAGTTACCCACAGGCAAGAGAGACCCAGTACTTC.

The chain has TRBV6-2 or TRBV6-3 and TRBJ2-7, with 9 bases identical to TRBD1. The J segment lost 2 bases and the V segment lost 6 bases, leaving 8 bases of the junction unmatched. Germline lookup yields CDR1 MNHEY and CDR2 SVGEGT. There are 15 residues in the CDR3. CDR3 loop: CASRGLGTGTYEQYF. CDR3 DNA sequence: TGTGCCAGCAGGGGGCTGGGGACAGGGACCTACGAGCAGTACTTC.

In this sample, this clonotype turned up a few times. The chain has TRBV29-1 and TRBJ1-5; 9 bases map to TRBD1. The CDR3 runs 13 residues. Germline V gives CDR1 SQVTM, CDR2 ANQGSEA. The V segment lost 4 bases and the J segment 5 bases; nucleotides outside the gene matches: 3. CDR3 in DNA: TGCAGCGTTGGGACAGGGGCAGATCAGCCCCAGCATTTT. It is translated as CSVGTGADQPQHF.

This clonotype was counted a few times. The rearrangement uses TRBV20-1 and TRBJ2-7; D gene uncertain. Per germline, CDR1 DFQATT and CDR2 SNEGSKA (reference sequence). The CDR3 sequence is 10 residues long. Deletions cut 5 bases from V and 1 base from J, with 3 bases between. In nucleotides, the CDR3 is TGCAGTGCTCTTTCCTACGAGCAGTACTTC. Translation: CSALSYEQYF.

This clonotype was observed many times. The chain carries TRBV5-1 and TRBJ2-2, with a weak D call TRBD1 (6 bases). The CDR3 length is 14 residues. Germline CDR1 is SGHRS and CDR2 is YFSETQ. Trimming removed 6 bases from V and 1 base from J, with 10 bases in between. The CDR3, as DNA: TGCGCCAGCACACCGGGACAGAACACCGGGGAGCTGTTTTTT. This codes for CASTPGQNTGELFF.

This clonotype was detected ten times or more. V and J are TRBV5-1 and TRBJ1-2, with 12 bases matching TRBD1. The J segment lost 5 bases and the V segment lost 4 bases, leaving 3 bases of the junction unmatched. CDR1 is SGHRS and CDR2 is YFSETQ in the germline V gene. This CDR3 region has 14 residues. CDR3 coding DNA: TGCGCCAGCAGCCCGGGACAGGGGGCTTATGGCTACACCTTC. This encodes CASSPGQGAYGYTF.

The chain uses TRBV27 and TRBJ1-5; D gene ambiguous. The V gene lost 5 bases and the J gene lost 2 bases, with 7 bases spanning the gap. Germline values: CDR1 MNHEY, CDR2 SMNVEV (reference sequence). The CDR3 covers 13 residues. CDR3 sequence: CASSDERNQPQHF. The CDR3, as DNA: TGTGCCAGCAGTGACGAGCGCAATCAGCCCCAGCATTTT.

The chain is built from TRBV9 and TRBJ2-7; TRBD2 might be the D (6 bases). Germline-derived CDR1 and CDR2 are SGDLS and YYNGEE. Trimming removed 0 bases from V and 9 bases from J, with 16 bases in between. This CDR3 spans 14 amino acids. The CDR3 bases are TGTGCCAGCAGCGTAGACGGGAGCGGCCCAAGGCAGTACTTC. It translates to CASSVDGSGPRQYF. Full variable domain (rest looked up from reference TRBV9 and TRBJ2-7): DSGVTQTPKHLITATGQRVTLRCSPRSGDLSVYWYQQSLDQGLQFLIQYYNGEERAKGNILERFSAQQFPDLHSELNLSSLELGDSALYFCASSVDGSGPRQYFGPGTRLTVT.

This clonotype has at least ten counts. The rearrangement uses TRBV7-8 and TRBJ2-2, with 14 bases identical to TRBD2. Trimming at V came to 5 bases and at J to 2 bases, leaving 7 bases not matched to a gene. The CDR3 loop spans 18 amino acids. Germline V gene sequence: CDR1 SGHVS, CDR2 FQNEAQ. In DNA form, the CDR3 reads TGTGCCAGCAGCAGCCCCGGACTAGCGGGAGGAAACACCGGGGAGCTGTTTTTT. This sequence encodes CASSSPGLAGGNTGELFF. Combining the CDR3 with reference TRBV7-8 and TRBJ2-2 gives the whole variable domain GAGVSQSPRYKVAKRGQDVALRCDPISGHVSLFWYQQALGQGPEFLTYFQNEAQLDKSGLPSDRFFAERPEGSVSTLKIQRTQQEDSAVYLCASSSPGLAGGNTGELFFGEGSRLTVL.

The genes are TRBV4-1 and TRBJ2-4, with D uncertain. Trimming stripped 1 base from V and 8 bases from J, with 3 bases between. The CDR3 sequence is 11 residues long. Germline V gene sequence: CDR1 MGHRA, CDR2 YSYEKL. The CDR3 nucleotides read TGCGCCAGCAGCCAAGGGGACATTCAGTACTTC. It specifies CASSQGDIQYF.

This clonotype was counted a few times. The rearrangement uses TRBV28 and TRBJ2-7; 9 bases match TRBD1. With V trimmed by 3 bases and J by 0 bases, 6 bases remained unmatched. Germline lookup yields CDR1 MDHEN and CDR2 SYDVKM. This CDR3 region has 16 residues. The CDR3 reads CASSFPGQGHSYEQYF. The CDR3 DNA follows: TGTGCCAGCAGTTTCCCGGGACAGGGACACTCCTACGAGCAGTACTTC. The full variable domain, in which reference TRBV28 and TRBJ2-7 provide the parts outside the CDR3, is DVKVTQSSRYLVKRTGEKVFLECVQDMDHENMFWYRQDPGLGLRLIYFSYDVKMKEKGDIPEGYSVSREKKERFSLILESASTNQTSMYLCASSFPGQGHSYEQYFGPGTRLTVT.

This clonotype was counted ten times or more. The rearrangement uses TRBV7-9 and TRBJ2-1; 10 positions match TRBD1. The CDR3 is 15 residues long. With 0 bases clipped from V and 9 bases from J, the junction kept 5 bases outside the gene matches. The germline gives CDR1 SEHNR, CDR2 FQNEAQ (reference sequence). This chain's CDR3 is CASSLAGTGAREQFF. CDR3 bases: TGTGCCAGCAGCTTAGCCGGGACAGGGGCACGTGAGCAGTTCTTC.

This clonotype was observed many times. The rearrangement joins TRBV6-6 to TRBJ1-3, with a possible D match to TRBD1 (6 bases). The CDR3 has 17 residues. Germline V gene lookup returns CDR1 MNHNY and CDR2 SVGAGI (reference sequence). Between the trimmed V and J ends, which lost 2 bases and 0 bases, there was a span of 14 bases. The CDR3 protein is CASSYQAGDRSGNTIYF. CDR3 nucleotides: TGTGCCAGCAGTTACCAAGCAGGGGACCGCTCTGGAAACACCATATATTTT.

Concerning this clonotype: It is unclear where the CDR3 begins or ends on the DNA, so no DNA is shown, and the CDR3 is as TCRdb lists it. The chain links TRBV7-5 to TRBJ2-1; the DNA was not compared with TRBD2, the D call given in the table. TRBV7-5 represents a pseudogene. The CDR3 has 21 residues if both end residues are counted. The CDR3 spells CISVPEALLAGVTPLWDEQFF.

This clonotype was counted ten times or more. This sequence joins TRBV29-1 and TRBJ2-5; D not certain. The CDR3 sequence is 12 residues long. From germline, CDR1 is SQVTM and CDR2 ANQGSEA. V was shortened by 2 bases and J by 2 bases, with 6 bases between the two germline ends. This CDR3 reads CSVEHSQETQYF. The CDR3 DNA follows: TGCAGCGTTGAACACAGTCAAGAGACCCAGTACTTC.

This clonotype was seen ten or more times. The chain employs TRBV6-2 or TRBV6-3 and TRBJ2-6, with D possibly TRBD2 on 6 matching bases. V gave up 4 bases and J gave up 0 bases, with 7 bases separating them. Germline assignment: CDR1 MNHEY and CDR2 SVGEGT. This CDR3 spans 15 amino acids. CDR3 amino acids: CASSSGSSGANVLTF. Written as DNA, the CDR3 is TGTGCCAGCAGTTCCGGGAGCTCTGGGGCCAACGTCCTGACTTTC.

This clonotype was recorded many times. This sequence joins TRBV24-1 and TRBJ1-1; a weak D match, TRBD1 (6 bases). CDR3 length: 13 amino acids. V was clipped by 7 bases and J by 1 base, with 9 bases between them. Looked up from germline, CDR1 is KGHDR and CDR2 is SFDVKD. The CDR3 DNA reads TGTGCCACCAGGGGGGCCCCGAACACTGAAGCTTTCTTT. This encodes CATRGAPNTEAFF.